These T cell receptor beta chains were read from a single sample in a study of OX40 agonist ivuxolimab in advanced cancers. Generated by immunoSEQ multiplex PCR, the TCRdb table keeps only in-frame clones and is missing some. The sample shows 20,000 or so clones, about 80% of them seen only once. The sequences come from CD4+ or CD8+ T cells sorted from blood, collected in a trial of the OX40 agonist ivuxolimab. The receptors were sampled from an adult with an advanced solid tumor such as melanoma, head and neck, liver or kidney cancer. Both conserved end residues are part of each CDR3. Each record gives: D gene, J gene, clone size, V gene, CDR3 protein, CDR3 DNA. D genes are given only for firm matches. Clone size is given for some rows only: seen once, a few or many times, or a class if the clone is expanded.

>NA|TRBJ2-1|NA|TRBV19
CASSIGGLSSYNEQFF
TGTGCCAGTAGTATAGGGGGGTTGAGCTCCTACAATGAGCAGTTCTTC
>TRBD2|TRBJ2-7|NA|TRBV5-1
CASSSGLAGVKRSYEQYF
TGCGCCAGCAGCTCGGGACTAGCGGGAGTCAAGAGGTCCTACGAGCAGTACTTC
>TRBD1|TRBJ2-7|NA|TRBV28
CASSLPGQGRNEQYF
TGTGCCAGCAGTTTACCGGGACAGGGTCGGAACGAGCAGTACTTC
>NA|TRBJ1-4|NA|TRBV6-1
CASSELRGTTNEKLFF
TGTGCCAGCAGTGAATTGCGGGGAACAACTAATGAAAAACTGTTTTTT
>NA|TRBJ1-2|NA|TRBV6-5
CASSLLGGYYGYTF
TGTGCCAGCAGCCTTTTAGGGGGTTACTATGGCTACACCTTC
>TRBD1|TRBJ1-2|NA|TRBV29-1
CSVDRDNYGYTF
TGCAGCGTGGACAGGGATAACTATGGCTACACCTTC
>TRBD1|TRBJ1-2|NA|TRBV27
CASSLLGQGFGYTF
TGTGCCAGCAGTCTGCTGGGACAGGGTTTTGGCTACACCTTC
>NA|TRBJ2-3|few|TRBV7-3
CASSFDYPTDTQYF
TGTGCCAGCAGCTTCGACTATCCCACAGATACGCAGTATTTT
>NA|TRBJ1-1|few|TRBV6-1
CASSRDGFGEAFF
TGTGCCAGCAGCAGGGACGGGTTCGGTGAAGCTTTCTTT
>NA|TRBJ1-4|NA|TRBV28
CASSVRWPQSTNEKLFF
TGTGCCAGCAGTGTAAGGTGGCCCCAATCAACTAATGAAAAACTGTTTTTT
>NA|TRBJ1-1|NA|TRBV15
CATSRDGPNTEAFF
TGTGCCACCAGCAGAGATGGACCGAACACTGAAGCTTTCTTT
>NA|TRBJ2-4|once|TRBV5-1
CASSPLTDRLKNIQYF
TGCGCCAGCAGCCCCCTAACCGACAGACTCAAAAACATTCAGTACTTC
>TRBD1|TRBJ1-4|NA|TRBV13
CASSLGPGQGEKLFF
TGTGCCAGCAGCTTAGGCCCCGGACAGGGTGAAAAACTGTTTTTT
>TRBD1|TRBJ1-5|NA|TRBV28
CASSQGGPGQPQHF
TGTGCCAGCAGCCAGGGGGGTCCTGGTCAGCCCCAGCATTTT
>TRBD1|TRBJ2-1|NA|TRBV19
CASSPGTEDNEQFF
TGTGCCAGTAGCCCCGGGACAGAAGACAATGAGCAGTTCTTC
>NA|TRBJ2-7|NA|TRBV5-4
CASSLIPSKAEDEQYF
TGTGCCAGCAGCTTGATTCCGTCCAAAGCAGAGGACGAGCAGTACTTC
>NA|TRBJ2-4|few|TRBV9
CASSPVGASSTKNIQYF
TGTGCCAGCAGCCCCGTGGGGGCTAGCAGCACCAAAAACATTCAGTACTTC
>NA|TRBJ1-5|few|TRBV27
CASRAQGNQPQHF
TGTGCCAGCAGAGCTCAGGGCAACCAGCCCCAGCATTTT
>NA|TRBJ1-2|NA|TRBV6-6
CASSLGLPVRGYTF
TGTGCCAGCAGTTTGGGACTGCCGGTGCGTGGCTACACCTTC
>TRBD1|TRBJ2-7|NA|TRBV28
CASSPGQRSYEQYF
TGTGCCAGCAGCCCGGGACAGCGGTCCTACGAGCAGTACTTC
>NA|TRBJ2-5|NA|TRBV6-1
CASRTMAGLETQYF
TGTGCCAGCCGTACCATGGCAGGGCTAGAGACCCAGTACTTC
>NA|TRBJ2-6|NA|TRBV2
CATGGGANSGANVLTF
TGTGCCACCGGAGGGGGGGCCAACTCTGGGGCCAACGTCCTGACTTTC
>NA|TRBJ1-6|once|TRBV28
CASHYRVGSPLHF
TGTGCCAGCCACTACAGGGTGGGGTCACCCCTCCACTTT
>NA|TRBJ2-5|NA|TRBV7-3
CASSLDGGGGETQYF
TGTGCCAGCAGCTTAGATGGGGGAGGGGGGGAGACCCAGTACTTC
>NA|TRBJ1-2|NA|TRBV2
CASREEGHGYTF
TGTGCCAGCAGGGAAGAGGGCCATGGCTACACCTTC
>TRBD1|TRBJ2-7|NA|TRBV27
CASSDQGAGAYEQYF
TGTGCCAGCAGTGACCAGGGGGCCGGAGCCTACGAGCAGTACTTC
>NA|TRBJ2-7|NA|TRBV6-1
CASSELASGPYEQYF
TGTGCCAGCAGTGAATTGGCAAGCGGCCCCTACGAGCAGTACTTC
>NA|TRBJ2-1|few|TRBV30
CAWAQYNEQFF
TGTGCCTGGGCGCAATACAATGAGCAGTTCTTC
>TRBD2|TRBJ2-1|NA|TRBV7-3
CASSLTATGGPGGEQFF
TGTGCCAGCAGCTTAACGGCGACGGGAGGGCCAGGTGGTGAGCAGTTCTTC
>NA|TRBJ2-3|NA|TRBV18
CASSPSGVDRDTQYF
TGTGCCAGCTCACCATCGGGAGTAGATCGAGATACGCAGTATTTT
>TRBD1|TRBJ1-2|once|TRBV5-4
CASSPSGQGALGYGYTF
TGTGCCAGCAGCCCTTCGGGACAGGGGGCGCTCGGCTATGGCTACACCTTC
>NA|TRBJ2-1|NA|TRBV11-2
CASSLESFDEQFF
TGTGCCAGCAGCTTAGAGAGTTTCGATGAGCAGTTCTTC
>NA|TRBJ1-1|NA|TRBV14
CASSLTMNTEAFF
TGTGCCAGCAGCCTTACAATGAACACTGAAGCTTTCTTT
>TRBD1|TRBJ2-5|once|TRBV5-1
CASSLGSGGANYF
TGCGCCAGCAGCTTGGGGTCAGGGGGCGCCAATTACTTC
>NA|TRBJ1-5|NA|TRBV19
CASSPGWGGIQPQHF
TGTGCCAGTAGCCCTGGGTGGGGGGGCATACAGCCCCAGCATTTT
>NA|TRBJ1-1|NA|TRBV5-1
CASSWRGNTEAFF
TGCGCCAGCAGTTGGAGGGGGAACACTGAAGCTTTCTTT
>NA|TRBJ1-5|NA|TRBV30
CAWSTQGDQPQHF
TGTGCCTGGAGCACTCAGGGAGATCAGCCCCAGCATTTT
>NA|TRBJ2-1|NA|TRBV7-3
CASSLVAGPNEQFF
TGTGCCAGCAGCTTGGTTGCGGGGCCCAATGAGCAGTTCTTC
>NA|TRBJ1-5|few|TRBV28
CASNGGAQPQHF
TGTGCCAGCAACGGAGGGGCGCAGCCCCAGCATTTT
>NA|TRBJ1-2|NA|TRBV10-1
CASSESGTRGYTF
TGCGCCAGCAGTGAGTCGGGGACTCGCGGCTACACCTTC
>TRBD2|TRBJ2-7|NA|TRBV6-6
CASSPGLAGFYEQYF
TGTGCCAGCAGCCCGGGACTAGCGGGTTTCTACGAGCAGTACTTC
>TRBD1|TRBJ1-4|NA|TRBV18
CASSLRQGANEKLFF
TGTGCCAGCTCACTGAGACAGGGGGCGAATGAAAAACTGTTTTTT
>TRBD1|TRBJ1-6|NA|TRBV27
CASSRATGWNSPLHF
TGTGCCAGTTCACGGGCGACAGGGTGGAATTCACCCCTCCACTTT
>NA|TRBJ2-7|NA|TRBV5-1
CASSSLLEVDEQYF
TGCGCCAGCAGCTCCTTGCTTGAGGTTGACGAGCAGTACTTC